This TCR beta chain was obtained from a study of shared clonotypes between healthy human individuals. A note on this clone: Its antigen is unknown. A read error may produce the germline difference seen at one junction end. Other DNA sequences in the sample encode the same CDR3.

Study results and limitations: There were few donors, and this limited the genetic and exposure-history diversity represented.

Donors had no recently reported acute infections or vaccinations and were HIV-negative. Germline lookup yields CDR1 MNHNS and CDR2 SASEGT. CDR3 length: 15 amino acids. Produced via immunoSEQ multiplex PCR; TCRdb's table is partial and in-frame only. The profile shows 450,000 to 500,000 clones, about 78% of them singletons. The chain links TRBV6-1 to TRBJ2-7; no definite D call. Sequencing input: PBMCs. This clonotype originated in a woman aged 40 to 50 in good health. Some clones in this sample may be carry-over from other donors' samples. This CDR3 reads CASSVAQRPAYEQYF. As DNA, the CDR3 is TGTGCCAGCAGTGTTGCCCAGCGACCGGCCTATGAGCAGTACTTC.